This entry lists 8 T cell receptor beta chains sequenced from one sample in a study of tumour-infiltrating T cells in Burkitt lymphoma. Sequencing used immunoSEQ multiplex PCR; TCRdb keeps in-frame clones, though not all of them. This table has around 4,500 clones, around 25% appearing once. The sample taken for sequencing was tumor tissue. Every receptor here comes from a human donor with diffuse large B-cell lymphoma.

This chain uses TRBV7-2 with TRBJ2-1; 9 bases are a match to TRBD2. The germline V gene encodes CDR1 SGHTA and CDR2 FQGNSA. The CDR3 is made up of 17 amino acids. J was trimmed by 3 bases and V by 5 bases; bases with no gene match: 11. The CDR3 sequence is CASSANFETSGYNEQFF. The CDR3 DNA sequence: TGTGCCAGCAGCGCCAACTTTGAGACTAGCGGCTACAATGAGCAGTTCTTC. The complete variable domain, with remaining parts taken from reference TRBV7-2 and TRBJ2-1, reads GAGVSQSPSNKVTEKGKDVELRCDPISGHTALYWYRQSLGQGLEFLIYFQGNSAPDKSGLPSDRFSAERTGGSVSTLTIQRTQQEDSAVYLCASSANFETSGYNEQFFGPGTRLTVL.

The CDR3 sequence: CSVLIDRDEQYF. CDR3 nucleotide sequence: TGCAGCGTCCTCATCGACAGGGACGAGCAGTACTTC. The V and J genes are TRBV29-1 and TRBJ2-5; 7 nucleotides agree with TRBD1. With the DNA end fitting TRBJ2-7 better, the J assignment may be wrong. CDR1 is SQVTM and CDR2 is ANQGSEA in the germline V gene. The CDR3 has 12 residues.

This chain joins TRBV5-4 and TRBJ2-1, with 11 positions matching TRBD2. Germline V gene lookup returns CDR1 SGHNT and CDR2 YYREEE (reference sequence). The J segment lost 6 bases and the V segment lost 0 bases, leaving 2 bases of the junction unmatched. This CDR3 region has 15 residues. The CDR3 nucleotides read TGTGCCAGCAGCTTGGGGCTAGCGGGAGGCAATGAGCAGTTCTTC. This codes for CASSLGLAGGNEQFF.

V and J are TRBV5-1 and TRBJ1-2, with 7 bases fitting TRBD1. The J segment lost 2 bases and the V segment lost 5 bases, leaving 6 bases of the junction unmatched. CDR3 length: 14 amino acids. Germline V lookup: CDR1 SGHRS, CDR2 YFSETQ. The CDR3 DNA sequence: TGCGCCAGCAGACACAGGGGTGGAAACTATGGCTACACCTTC. It is translated as CASRHRGGNYGYTF. The whole variable domain, remainder taken from reference TRBV5-1 and TRBJ1-2, is KAGVTQTPRYLIKTRGQQVTLSCSPISGHRSVSWYQQTPGQGLQFLFEYFSETQRNKGNFPGRFSGRQFSNSRSEMNVSTLELGDSALYLCASRHRGGNYGYTFGSGTRLTVV.

The J gene is TRBJ1-1, the V gene TRBV5-4, with D unresolved. The CDR3 runs to 14 residues. Looked up from germline, CDR1 is SGHNT and CDR2 is YYREEE (reference sequence). The V and J ends lost 4 bases and 0 bases respectively, with 10 bases between them. The CDR3 protein is CASSRDLMNTEAFF. CDR3 nucleotides: TGTGCCAGCAGCCGCGACCTCATGAACACTGAAGCTTTCTTT. The full variable domain, rest sourced from reference TRBV5-4 and TRBJ1-1, is ETGVTQSPTHLIKTRGQQVTLRCSSQSGHNTVSWYQQALGQGPQFIFQYYREEENGRGNFPPRFSGLQFPNYSSELNVNALELDDSALYLCASSRDLMNTEAFFGQGTRLTVV.

The sample holds a few counts of this clone. The chain combines TRBV29-1 with TRBJ1-2; D unclear. Per germline, CDR1 SQVTM and CDR2 ANQGSEA. Trimming cost V 5 bases and J 2 bases, with 9 bases left between them. The CDR3 consists of 12 residues. CDR3: CSVTPGNYGYTF. The CDR3 DNA reads TGCAGCGTTACGCCTGGGAACTATGGCTACACCTTC. Filled out from reference TRBV29-1 and TRBJ1-2, the complete variable domain reads SAVISQKPSRDICQRGTSLTIQCQVDSQVTMMFWYRQQPGQSLTLIATANQGSEATYESGFVIDKFPISRPNLTFSTLTVSNMSPEDSSIYLCSVTPGNYGYTFGSGTRLTVV.

Only a few counts were recorded for this clone. The chain links TRBV7-2 to TRBJ2-3; D is perhaps TRBD1 or TRBD2 (5 bases each). This CDR3 contains 13 residues. V lost 1 base to trimming and J lost 3 bases, with 5 bases between them. CDR1 is SGHTA and CDR2 is FQGNSA in the germline V gene. The CDR3 is CASSLGGTDTQYF. Here the CDR3 DNA reads TGTGCCAGCAGCTTAGGGGGGACAGATACGCAGTATTTT.

The rearrangement joins TRBV18 to TRBJ1-1; the match to TRBD1 covers 7 bases. The V gene's germline CDR1 is KGHSH and CDR2 LQKENI. Trimming at V came to 3 bases and at J to 7 bases, leaving 11 bases not matched to a gene. CDR3 length: 15 residues. CDR3 coding DNA: TGTGCCAGCTCACCCCGGGACAGATACCAGGGTGAAGCTTTCTTT. Translated, it gives CASSPRDRYQGEAFF.